The entry below describes one TCR beta chain. The sample originates from a study of lymphopenia after photon versus proton radiotherapy. Sequencing was performed with immunoSEQ multiplex PCR; in TCRdb, only in-frame clones are kept and a portion is missing. The table includes 35,000 to 40,000 clones, approximately 81% detected once. CDR1 and CDR2 from the germline V gene are SQVTM and ANQGSEA. CDR3 size: 13 residues. With V trimmed by 6 bases and J by 4 bases, 5 bases remained unmatched. The V and J genes are TRBV29-1 and TRBJ1-2; 10 positions agree with TRBD1. This receptor was obtained from a man in his forties or fifties with gastric cancer. Here the sequenced sample was peripheral blood, taken from a patient treated with photon-based radiotherapy. The CDR3 sequence is CSVRQGASYGYTF. The CDR3 DNA is TGCAGCGTCCGACAGGGGGCAAGCTATGGCTACACCTTC.